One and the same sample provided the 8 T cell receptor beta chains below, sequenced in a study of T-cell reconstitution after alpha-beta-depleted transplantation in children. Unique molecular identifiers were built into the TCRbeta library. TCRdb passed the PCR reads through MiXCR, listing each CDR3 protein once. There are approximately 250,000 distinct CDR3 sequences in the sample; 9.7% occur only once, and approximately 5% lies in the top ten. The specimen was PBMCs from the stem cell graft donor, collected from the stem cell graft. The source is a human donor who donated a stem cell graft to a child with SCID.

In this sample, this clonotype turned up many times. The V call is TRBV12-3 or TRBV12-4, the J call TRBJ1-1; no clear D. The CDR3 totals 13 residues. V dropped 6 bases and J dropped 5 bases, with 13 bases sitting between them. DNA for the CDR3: TGTGCCAGCAGCCACCCTTTTGGGACTGAAGCTTTCTTT. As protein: CASSHPFGTEAFF.

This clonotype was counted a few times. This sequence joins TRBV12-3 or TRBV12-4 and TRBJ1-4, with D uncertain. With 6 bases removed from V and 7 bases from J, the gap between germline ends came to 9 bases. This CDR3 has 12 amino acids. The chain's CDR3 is CASSRPPEKLFF. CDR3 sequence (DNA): TGTGCCAGCAGCCGACCCCCTGAAAAACTGTTTTTT.

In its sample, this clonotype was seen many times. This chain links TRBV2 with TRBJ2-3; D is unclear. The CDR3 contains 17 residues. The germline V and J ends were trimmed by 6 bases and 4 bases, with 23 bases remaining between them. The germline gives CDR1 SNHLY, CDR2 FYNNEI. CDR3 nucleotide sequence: TGTGCCAGCAGGACGAGTCAGGAACTCTCTGGCGCAGATACGCAGTATTTT. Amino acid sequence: CASRTSQELSGADTQYF.

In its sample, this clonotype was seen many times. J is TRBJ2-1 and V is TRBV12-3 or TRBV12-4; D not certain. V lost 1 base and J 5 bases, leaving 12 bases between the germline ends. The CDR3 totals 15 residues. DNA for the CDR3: TGTGCCAGCAGTTTAGACCGCAGCCTACACAATGAGCAGTTCTTC. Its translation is CASSLDRSLHNEQFF.

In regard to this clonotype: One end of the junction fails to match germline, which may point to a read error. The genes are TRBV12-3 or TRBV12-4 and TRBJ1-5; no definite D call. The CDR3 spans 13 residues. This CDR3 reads CASSSQPDQPQPF. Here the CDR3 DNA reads TGTGCCAGCAGTTCCCAACCCGATCAGCCCCAGCCTTTT.

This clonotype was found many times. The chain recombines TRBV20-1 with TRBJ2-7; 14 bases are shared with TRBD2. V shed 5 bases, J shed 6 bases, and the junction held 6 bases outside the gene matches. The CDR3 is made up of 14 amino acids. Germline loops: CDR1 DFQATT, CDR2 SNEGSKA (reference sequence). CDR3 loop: CSAHGTSGGIEQYF. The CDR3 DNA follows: TGCAGTGCTCACGGGACTAGCGGGGGTATCGAGCAGTACTTC.

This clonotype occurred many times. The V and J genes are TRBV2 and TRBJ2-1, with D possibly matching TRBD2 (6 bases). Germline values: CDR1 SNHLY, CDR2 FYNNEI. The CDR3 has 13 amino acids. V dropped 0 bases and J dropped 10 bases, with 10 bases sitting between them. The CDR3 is CASSEALGGEQFF. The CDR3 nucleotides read TGTGCCAGCAGTGAAGCGCTTGGGGGGGAGCAGTTCTTC.

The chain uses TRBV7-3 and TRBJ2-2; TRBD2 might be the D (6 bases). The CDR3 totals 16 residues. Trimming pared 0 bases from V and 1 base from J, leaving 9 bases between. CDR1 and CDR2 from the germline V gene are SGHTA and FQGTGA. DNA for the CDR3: TGTGCCAGCAGCTTAACGGGACTGCTGAACACCGGGGAGCTGTTTTTT. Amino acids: CASSLTGLLNTGELFF.